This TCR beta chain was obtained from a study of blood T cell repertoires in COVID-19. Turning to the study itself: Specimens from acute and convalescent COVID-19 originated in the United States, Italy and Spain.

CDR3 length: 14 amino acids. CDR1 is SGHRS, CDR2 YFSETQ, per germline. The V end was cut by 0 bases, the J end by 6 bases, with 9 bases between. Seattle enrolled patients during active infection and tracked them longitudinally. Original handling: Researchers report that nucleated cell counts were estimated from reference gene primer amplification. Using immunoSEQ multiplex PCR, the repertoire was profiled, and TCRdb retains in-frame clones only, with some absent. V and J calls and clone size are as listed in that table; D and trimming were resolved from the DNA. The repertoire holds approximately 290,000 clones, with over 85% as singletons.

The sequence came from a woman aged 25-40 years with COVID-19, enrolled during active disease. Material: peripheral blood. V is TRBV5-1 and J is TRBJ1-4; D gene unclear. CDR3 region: CASSLEAGYEKLFF. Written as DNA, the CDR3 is TGCGCCAGCAGCTTGGAGGCAGGTTATGAAAAACTGTTTTTT.